This entry concerns a single T cell receptor beta chain. Per the authors' pipeline: Estimation of nucleated cell counts relied on the amplification of reference gene primers. TCRdb's table, derived via immunoSEQ multiplex PCR, lists solely in-frame clones and lacks some. V, J and clone size are taken as reported in that table, and D and trimming were inferred from the DNA itself. Among about 94,000 clones listed, 60% to 85% were seen once. These data belong to a study of blood T cell repertoires in COVID-19. V was cut by 3 bases and J by 0 bases, with 13 bases left in between. CDR3 length equals 16 residues. Germline CDR1 SGDLS, CDR2 YYNGEE.

This sequence was found in a human donor in a cohort sampled during active COVID-19. Sequenced sample: peripheral blood. This rearrangement joins TRBV9 to TRBJ1-5, with D unresolved. This chain's CDR3 is CASSAGSTFSNQPQHF. DNA for the CDR3: TGTGCCAGCAGCGCCGGGTCTACCTTTAGCAATCAGCCCCAGCATTTT.